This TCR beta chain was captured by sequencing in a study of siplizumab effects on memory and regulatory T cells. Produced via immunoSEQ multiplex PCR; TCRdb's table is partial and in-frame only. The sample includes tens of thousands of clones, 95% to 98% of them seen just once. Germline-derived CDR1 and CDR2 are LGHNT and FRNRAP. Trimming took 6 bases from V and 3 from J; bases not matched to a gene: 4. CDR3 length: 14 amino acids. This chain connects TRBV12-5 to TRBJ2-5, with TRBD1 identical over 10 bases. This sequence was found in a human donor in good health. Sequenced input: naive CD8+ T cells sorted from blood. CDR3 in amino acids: CASGPGTGEETQYF. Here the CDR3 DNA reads TGTGCTAGTGGCCCCGGGACAGGGGAAGAGACCCAGTACTTC.